This T cell receptor (beta chain) emerged from a study of Ad26.COV2.S vaccination and SARS-CoV-2 variants. Study-wide background: This donor came from the COV1001 trial of Ad26.COV2.S. Intramuscular Ad26.COV2.S doses were given once or twice, 56 days apart. Overall study findings and caveats: After vaccination, reports described spike-specific CD8+ and CD4+ T cell responses as showing substantial breadth. Placebo recipients had lower spike-specific TCR breadth than vaccine recipients.

TCRdb's table, derived via immunoSEQ multiplex PCR, lists solely in-frame clones and lacks some. This sample yields approximately 500,000 clones, of which around 90% are seen a single time; 9.5% to 15% belongs to the top ten. Germline CDR1 ENHRY, CDR2 SYGVKD. Trimming pared 8 bases from V and 7 bases from J, leaving 11 bases between. There are 12 residues in the CDR3. Treatment of the sample: some 20 received Ad26.COV2.S at low or high dose, single or two shots; several received placebo; per-sample allocation not given. Specimens were obtained on day 63 following the first vaccine or placebo injection. A note on this clone: Its antigen is undetermined.

The clonotype comes from a person between 18 and 60 years old who received the Ad26.COV2.S COVID-19 vaccine or a placebo. The material was peripheral blood, obtained in a trial of Ad26.COV2.S vaccine versus placebo. The genes are TRBV10-3 and TRBJ1-4, with D perhaps matching TRBD1 (5 bases). CDR3 in amino acids: CAIGQGPEKLFF. CDR3 coding DNA: TGTGCCATCGGGCAGGGTCCTGAAAAACTGTTTTTT.